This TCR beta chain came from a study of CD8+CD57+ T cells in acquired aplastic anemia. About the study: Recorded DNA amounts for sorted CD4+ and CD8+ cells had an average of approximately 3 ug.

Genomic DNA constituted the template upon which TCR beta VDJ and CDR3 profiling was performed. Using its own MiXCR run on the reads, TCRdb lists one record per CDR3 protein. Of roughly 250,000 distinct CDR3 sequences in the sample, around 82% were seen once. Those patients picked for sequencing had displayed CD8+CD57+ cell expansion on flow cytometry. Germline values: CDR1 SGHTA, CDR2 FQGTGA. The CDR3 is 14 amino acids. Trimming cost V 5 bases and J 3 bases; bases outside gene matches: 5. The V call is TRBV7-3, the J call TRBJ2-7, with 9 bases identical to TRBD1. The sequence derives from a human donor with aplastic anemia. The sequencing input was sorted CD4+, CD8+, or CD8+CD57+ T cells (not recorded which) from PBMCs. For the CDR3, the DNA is TGTGCCAGCAGCCAGGACAGGGGTCGCTACGAGCAGTACTTC. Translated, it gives CASSQDRGRYEQYF.